The clone carrying this T cell receptor beta chain has just one count. This sample stems from a study of blood T cell repertoires in COVID-19. In the study overall: The samples span acute and convalescent COVID-19 from the United States, Italy and Spain. T cells, B-cell-depleted T cells, or PBMCs provided the cDNA or gDNA that served as material.

Trimming left V 5 bases short and J 2 bases short, with 11 bases between. Germline V CDR1 and CDR2: SEHNR, FQNEAQ (reference sequence). The CDR3 length is 14 residues. In the original workflow: Amplified reference gene primers provided the basis for estimating nucleated cell counts. The data were produced by immunoSEQ multiplex PCR, yet TCRdb's version contains in-frame clones alone and is incomplete. The V and J calls and clone size are taken from that table; D and trimming were inferred from the DNA. The top ten clones hold approximately 14% of a sample with around 89,000 clones, about two thirds of them seen once.

The chain joins TRBV7-9 to TRBJ2-3, with TRBD1 as a possible D gene (5 bases). This TCR was recovered from a woman older than 75 with acute or convalescent COVID-19. Sequencing used peripheral blood. This CDR3 is CASSTTGDTDTQYF. The DNA for the CDR3 is TGTGCCAGCAGCACTACAGGTGACACAGATACGCAGTATTTT.